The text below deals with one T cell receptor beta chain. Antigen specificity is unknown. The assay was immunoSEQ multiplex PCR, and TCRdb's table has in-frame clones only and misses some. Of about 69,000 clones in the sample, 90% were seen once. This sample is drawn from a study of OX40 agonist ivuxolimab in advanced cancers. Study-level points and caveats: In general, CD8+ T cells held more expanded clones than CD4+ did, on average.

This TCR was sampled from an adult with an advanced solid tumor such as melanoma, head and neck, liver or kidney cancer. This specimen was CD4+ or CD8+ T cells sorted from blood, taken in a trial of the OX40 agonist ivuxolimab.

The CDR3 reads CASSLASLAGGFF. DNA of the CDR3: TGTGCCAGCAGCTTAGCATCTCTGGCGGGTGGGTTCTTC. The chain couples TRBV7-9 to TRBJ2-1, with TRBD2 as a possible D gene (5 bases). The CDR3 has 13 amino acids. Germline assignment: CDR1 SEHNR and CDR2 FQNEAQ (reference sequence). The V gene lost 0 bases and the J gene lost 15 bases, with 15 bases spanning the gap.